The TCR beta chain under discussion was sequenced for a study of blood T cell repertoires in COVID-19. There are 13 residues in the CDR3. With 0 bases removed from V and 5 bases from J, the gap between germline ends came to 9 bases. Looked up from germline, CDR1 is SGHRS and CDR2 is YFSETQ. This table comes from immunoSEQ multiplex PCR, and its TCRdb copy is limited to in-frame clones, with some not included. The table shows fewer than 700,000 clones, with roughly 91% occurring only once. Input material: peripheral blood. The V gene is TRBV5-1, the J gene TRBJ2-7; the D gene is possibly TRBD1 (5 bases). This clonotype was obtained from a woman aged 45-59 years with COVID-19, enrolled during active disease. The CDR3, as DNA: TGCGCCAGCAGCTTGGACAGGCTTAACGAGCAGTACTTC. This sequence encodes CASSLDRLNEQYF.